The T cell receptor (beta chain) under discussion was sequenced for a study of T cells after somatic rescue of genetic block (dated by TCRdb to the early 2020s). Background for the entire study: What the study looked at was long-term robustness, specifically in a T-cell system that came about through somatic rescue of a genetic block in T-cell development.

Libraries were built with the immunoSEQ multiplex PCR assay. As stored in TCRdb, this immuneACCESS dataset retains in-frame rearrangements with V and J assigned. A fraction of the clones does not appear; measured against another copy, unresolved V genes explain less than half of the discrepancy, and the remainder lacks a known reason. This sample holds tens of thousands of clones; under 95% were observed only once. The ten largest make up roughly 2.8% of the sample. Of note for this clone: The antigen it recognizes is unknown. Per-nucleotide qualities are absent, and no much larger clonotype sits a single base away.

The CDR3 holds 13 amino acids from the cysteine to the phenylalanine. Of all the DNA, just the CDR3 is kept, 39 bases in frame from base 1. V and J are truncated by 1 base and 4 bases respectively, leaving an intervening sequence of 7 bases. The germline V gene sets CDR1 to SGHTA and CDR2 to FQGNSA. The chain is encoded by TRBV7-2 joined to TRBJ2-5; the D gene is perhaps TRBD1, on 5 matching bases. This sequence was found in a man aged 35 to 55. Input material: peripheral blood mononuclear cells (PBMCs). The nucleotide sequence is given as TGTGCCAGCAGCTTAGATACAGGAGAGACCCAGTACTTC. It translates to CASSLDTGETQYF.